This T cell receptor (beta chain) was observed in a study of cytomegalovirus exposure and HLA in healthy donors. Findings and caveats of the study: Rare TCR sequences dominated, though some public TCRs recurred in many donors.

Produced via immunoSEQ multiplex PCR; TCRdb's table is partial and in-frame only. The table lists 100,000 to 150,000 clones, roughly 95% of them singletons, with approximately 1.5% in the top ten. This clone occurred a few times. Its antigen is undetermined. V gave up 9 bases and J gave up 3 bases; unmatched junction bases: 6. CDR1 is SGHVS, CDR2 FNYEAQ, per germline. This CDR3 is 14 amino acids long. V and J are TRBV7-6 and TRBJ2-7, with 12 positions matching TRBD2. This receptor was obtained from a man aged 18 to 35 in good health and CMV-seronegative. The sequencing input was PBMCs. The DNA for the CDR3 is TGTGCCAGTACCAGACTAGCGGGAGACTACGAGCAGTACTTC. Residues: CASTRLAGDYEQYF.